Here is one T cell receptor (beta chain) with its context. Antigen: not known. This sample is part of a study of shared clonotypes between healthy human individuals. Study-level points and caveats: An expected dependence of interdonor clonotype sharing on sequencing depth was noted. Estimated richness was generally greater in naive than memory subsets.

The method was immunoSEQ multiplex PCR; TCRdb's version includes in-frame clones alone and lacks a portion of them. Of hundreds of thousands of clones in the sample, 96% are singletons; the top ten hold about 0.11%. CD8 cells regarded as naive lacked CD45RO, were positively chosen for CCR7, and omitted terminally differentiated effector memory CD45RA+ cells. V dropped 3 bases and J dropped 6; count of bases not matched to a gene: 6. Germline CDR1 and CDR2: SGDLS and YYNGEE. The CDR3 consists of 14 residues. The sequencing sample was made of naive CD8+ T cells sorted from blood. The origin of this receptor is a woman aged 25 to 39 in good health. The chain joins TRBV9 to TRBJ2-3, with 8 bases that match TRBD1. The CDR3 DNA reads TGTGCCAGCAGCGGTGGACAGGGTATGGATACGCAGTATTTT. This encodes CASSGGQGMDTQYF.